The rows below give T cell receptor beta chains drawn from one sample of a study of control samples from healthy donors and cancer patients. Generated by immunoSEQ multiplex PCR, the TCRdb table keeps only in-frame clones and is missing some. Among 85,000 to 100,000 clones, approximately 93% were seen once, and the ten largest hold about 8.8%. The sample comprised blood. These TCRs come from a young man in good health. CDR3s include the opening cysteine and the closing phenylalanine or tryptophan. Fields, in order: clone size, V gene, D gene, J gene, CDR3 DNA, CDR3 protein. A D gene is named only where the DNA matches it firmly. For some rows the clone size is stated as once, few or many, or as a class when expanded; others skip it.

abundance: NA
v_gene: TRBV19
d_gene: NA
j_gene: TRBJ1-4
CDR3nt: TGTGCCAGTAGTACCCCTCAGGCCGGACGTGAAAAACTGTTTTTT
CDR3aa: CASSTPQAGREKLFF

abundance: once
v_gene: TRBV25-1
d_gene: NA
j_gene: TRBJ1-3
CDR3nt: TGTGCCAGCTCAAGCGCCAGGGGTGATTCTGGAAACACCATATATTTT
CDR3aa: CASSSARGDSGNTIYF

abundance: NA
v_gene: TRBV7-9
d_gene: TRBD1
j_gene: TRBJ2-7
CDR3nt: TGTGCCAGCAGCTCCCTCGGGACAGTCTACGAGCAGTACTTC
CDR3aa: CASSSLGTVYEQYF

abundance: NA
v_gene: TRBV19
d_gene: TRBD2
j_gene: TRBJ2-7
CDR3nt: TGTGCCAGTGGGACTAGCGGTTCCTACGAGCAGTACTTC
CDR3aa: CASGTSGSYEQYF

abundance: few
v_gene: TRBV14
d_gene: NA
j_gene: TRBJ2-7
CDR3nt: TGTGCCAGCAGCCAGGCAACAGGGTTTGCTGACTACGAGCAGTACTTC
CDR3aa: CASSQATGFADYEQYF

abundance: NA
v_gene: TRBV30
d_gene: NA
j_gene: TRBJ1-6
CDR3nt: TGTGCCTGGAGATATAAGGCAGGGATTTCACCCCTCCACTTT
CDR3aa: CAWRYKAGISPLHF

abundance: medium-sized
v_gene: TRBV6-6
d_gene: TRBD1
j_gene: TRBJ1-6
CDR3nt: TGTGCCAGTCTGGGACAGGGGACGCCCGGTGGTTCACCCCTCCACTTT
CDR3aa: CASLGQGTPGGSPLHF

abundance: NA
v_gene: TRBV19
d_gene: NA
j_gene: TRBJ2-1
CDR3nt: TGTGCCAGTAGCCACGTCCGTGGGGAGCAGTTCTTC
CDR3aa: CASSHVRGEQFF

abundance: NA
v_gene: TRBV19
d_gene: NA
j_gene: TRBJ1-1
CDR3nt: TGTGCCAGTAGTTTTTCCTCAGTGGGGGTCACTGAAGCTTTCTTT
CDR3aa: CASSFSSVGVTEAFF

abundance: NA
v_gene: TRBV19
d_gene: NA
j_gene: TRBJ1-5
CDR3nt: TGTGCCAGTACACCGGGTCTTAATCAGCCCCAGCATTTT
CDR3aa: CASTPGLNQPQHF

abundance: NA
v_gene: TRBV4-1
d_gene: TRBD1
j_gene: TRBJ1-2
CDR3nt: TGCGCCAGCAGCTCTCGGGACAGGAACTATGGCTACACCTTC
CDR3aa: CASSSRDRNYGYTF

abundance: NA
v_gene: TRBV19
d_gene: NA
j_gene: TRBJ2-7
CDR3nt: TGTGCCAGTAGCCGTTTGACAGGCGACCGTGGCTCCTACGAGCAGTACTTC
CDR3aa: CASSRLTGDRGSYEQYF

abundance: NA
v_gene: TRBV15
d_gene: NA
j_gene: TRBJ2-1
CDR3nt: TGTGCCACCAGCAGAGGCGCGAATTCGGAGCAGTTCTTC
CDR3aa: CATSRGANSEQFF

abundance: NA
v_gene: TRBV11-2
d_gene: TRBD1
j_gene: TRBJ1-3
CDR3nt: TGTGCCAGCAGCTTAAGCGAGACAGGGACCTCTGGAAACACCATATATTTT
CDR3aa: CASSLSETGTSGNTIYF

abundance: NA
v_gene: TRBV5-4
d_gene: NA
j_gene: TRBJ2-2
CDR3nt: TGTGCCAGCAGCATACAGGGGAGGGGCGGGGAGCTGTTTTTT
CDR3aa: CASSIQGRGGELFF

abundance: NA
v_gene: TRBV18
d_gene: NA
j_gene: TRBJ2-2
CDR3nt: TGTGCCAGCTCACAGGCAGGGAACACCGGGGAGCTGTTTTTT
CDR3aa: CASSQAGNTGELFF

abundance: NA
v_gene: TRBV19
d_gene: NA
j_gene: TRBJ1-5
CDR3nt: TGTGCCAGTACAAGGGGCCGGAACAATCAGCCCCAGCATTTT
CDR3aa: CASTRGRNNQPQHF

abundance: NA
v_gene: TRBV27
d_gene: NA
j_gene: TRBJ1-3
CDR3nt: TGTGCCAGCAGTTTATCGGGGCACTTCTCTGGAAACACCATATATTTT
CDR3aa: CASSLSGHFSGNTIYF

abundance: NA
v_gene: TRBV13
d_gene: NA
j_gene: TRBJ1-4
CDR3nt: TGTGCCAGCAGCCCTGCAACTAATGAAAAACTGTTTTTT
CDR3aa: CASSPATNEKLFF

abundance: NA
v_gene: TRBV6-6
d_gene: TRBD1
j_gene: TRBJ2-2
CDR3nt: TGTGCCAGCCGCTACAGGGGAGAGACCGGGGAGCTGTTTTTT
CDR3aa: CASRYRGETGELFF

abundance: NA
v_gene: TRBV7-2
d_gene: NA
j_gene: TRBJ2-1
CDR3nt: TGTGCCAGCAGCGACGGACTTGCAGATGAGCAGTTCTTC
CDR3aa: CASSDGLADEQFF

abundance: NA
v_gene: TRBV3-1/TRBV3-2
d_gene: NA
j_gene: TRBJ1-2
CDR3nt: TGTGCCAGCAGCCAAGGGCTCCGAGGGACCTATGGCTACACCTTC
CDR3aa: CASSQGLRGTYGYTF

abundance: NA
v_gene: TRBV7-9
d_gene: NA
j_gene: TRBJ1-2
CDR3nt: TGTGCCAGCAGCTTAGCGGCCCTTAACTATGGCTACACCTTC
CDR3aa: CASSLAALNYGYTF

abundance: NA
v_gene: TRBV29-1
d_gene: NA
j_gene: TRBJ1-1
CDR3nt: TGCAGCGTTGAGCGCACCTTGAACACTGAAGCTTTCTTT
CDR3aa: CSVERTLNTEAFF

abundance: NA
v_gene: TRBV27
d_gene: NA
j_gene: TRBJ1-4
CDR3nt: TGTGCCAGCAGTCTCCTGGGACATACAACTAATGAAAAACTGTTTTTT
CDR3aa: CASSLLGHTTNEKLFF

abundance: NA
v_gene: TRBV2
d_gene: NA
j_gene: TRBJ2-2
CDR3nt: TGTGCCAGCAGTCTTGGGACGGCGAACACCGGGGAGCTGTTTTTT
CDR3aa: CASSLGTANTGELFF

abundance: NA
v_gene: TRBV3-1/TRBV3-2
d_gene: NA
j_gene: TRBJ1-4
CDR3nt: TGTGCCAGCAGCCATGGGGCGGGGGTTCGGCCTAATGAAAAACTGTTTTTT
CDR3aa: CASSHGAGVRPNEKLFF

abundance: NA
v_gene: TRBV11-2
d_gene: NA
j_gene: TRBJ2-5
CDR3nt: TGTGCCAGCAGCCTTCGTGACAGAAAAGAGACCCAGTACTTC
CDR3aa: CASSLRDRKETQYF

abundance: once
v_gene: TRBV7-8
d_gene: NA
j_gene: TRBJ2-5
CDR3nt: TGTGCCAGCAGCTTTTTTTCGACCGAAGAGACCCAGTACTTC
CDR3aa: CASSFFSTEETQYF

abundance: NA
v_gene: TRBV7-9
d_gene: TRBD1
j_gene: TRBJ1-1
CDR3nt: TGTGCCGTAACCGCTACAGGGGGGATGAACACTGAAGCTTTCTTT
CDR3aa: CAVTATGGMNTEAFF

abundance: few
v_gene: TRBV10-3
d_gene: NA
j_gene: TRBJ2-2
CDR3nt: TGTGCCATCAGTGGGCTTAGCGGGAACACCGGGGAGCTGTTTTTT
CDR3aa: CAISGLSGNTGELFF

abundance: NA
v_gene: TRBV2
d_gene: NA
j_gene: TRBJ1-3
CDR3nt: TGTGCCAGCAAGAGGGGGGTAGGATCTGGAAACACCATATATTTT
CDR3aa: CASKRGVGSGNTIYF

abundance: NA
v_gene: TRBV5-1
d_gene: NA
j_gene: TRBJ2-5
CDR3nt: TGCGCCAGCAGCCCCGGAGAGACCCAGTACTTC
CDR3aa: CASSPGETQYF

abundance: NA
v_gene: TRBV13
d_gene: TRBD1
j_gene: TRBJ2-7
CDR3nt: TGTGCCAGCAGCGCCGGGACAGGGGGAATCTGGGAGCAGTACTTC
CDR3aa: CASSAGTGGIWEQYF

abundance: NA
v_gene: TRBV7-2
d_gene: TRBD2
j_gene: TRBJ2-7
CDR3nt: TGTGCCAGCAGCTTAATAGGACTAGCGGGTTCCTCCTACGAGCAGTACTTC
CDR3aa: CASSLIGLAGSSYEQYF

abundance: NA
v_gene: TRBV7-9
d_gene: NA
j_gene: TRBJ1-4
CDR3nt: TGTGCCAGCAGCTTAAGGAGTTGGGGGGCGGATAATGAAAAACTGTTTTTT
CDR3aa: CASSLRSWGADNEKLFF

abundance: NA
v_gene: TRBV7-2
d_gene: NA
j_gene: TRBJ1-5
CDR3nt: TGTGCCAGCAGCTTAGTGGGGGGAAGGCCCCAGCATTTT
CDR3aa: CASSLVGGRPQHF

abundance: NA
v_gene: TRBV5-1
d_gene: TRBD2
j_gene: TRBJ2-3
CDR3nt: TGCGCCAGCAGCTTGGGCCCTAGCGGGGTCGCGGATACGCAGTATTTT
CDR3aa: CASSLGPSGVADTQYF

abundance: once
v_gene: TRBV6-1
d_gene: NA
j_gene: TRBJ1-5
CDR3nt: TGTGCCAGCAGTGACCGGGCCGTCCGGTATAGCAATCAGCCCCAGCATTTT
CDR3aa: CASSDRAVRYSNQPQHF

abundance: NA
v_gene: TRBV7-6
d_gene: NA
j_gene: TRBJ1-3
CDR3nt: TGTGCCAGCAGCCCGGACACCAGCTCTGGAAACACCATATATTTT
CDR3aa: CASSPDTSSGNTIYF

abundance: NA
v_gene: TRBV5-5
d_gene: NA
j_gene: TRBJ1-1
CDR3nt: TGTGCCAGCTCACTCTTTTCTGAAGCTTTCTTT
CDR3aa: CASSLFSEAFF

abundance: NA
v_gene: TRBV28
d_gene: NA
j_gene: TRBJ2-3
CDR3nt: TGTGCCAGCACGGGGCCTAGCACAGATACGCAGTATTTT
CDR3aa: CASTGPSTDTQYF

abundance: once
v_gene: TRBV18
d_gene: NA
j_gene: TRBJ2-3
CDR3nt: TGTGCCAGCTCACCACGGACCCCCGACACAGATACGCAGTATTTT
CDR3aa: CASSPRTPDTDTQYF

abundance: NA
v_gene: TRBV30
d_gene: NA
j_gene: TRBJ2-7
CDR3nt: TGTGCCTGGAGTGTAAGTGCCTCCGAGCAGTACTTC
CDR3aa: CAWSVSASEQYF

abundance: once
v_gene: TRBV10-3
d_gene: NA
j_gene: TRBJ2-4
CDR3nt: TGTGCCATCAGTGAGGGGCGGGGCGACATTCAGTACTTC
CDR3aa: CAISEGRGDIQYF

abundance: once
v_gene: TRBV19
d_gene: NA
j_gene: TRBJ1-4
CDR3nt: TGTGCCAGTAGTCCAGGGTGGCGGAATGAAAAACTGTTTTTT
CDR3aa: CASSPGWRNEKLFF

abundance: NA
v_gene: TRBV30
d_gene: NA
j_gene: TRBJ2-6
CDR3nt: TGTGCCTGGAGTGCCAGGCCCGGGGCCAACGTCCTGACTTTC
CDR3aa: CAWSARPGANVLTF

abundance: NA
v_gene: TRBV6-5
d_gene: NA
j_gene: TRBJ1-2
CDR3nt: TGTGCCAGCAGTTATTCTTTAGACTATGGCTACACCTTC
CDR3aa: CASSYSLDYGYTF

abundance: once
v_gene: TRBV2
d_gene: NA
j_gene: TRBJ2-2
CDR3nt: TGTGCCAGCCGCGGTTCTGGGGAGCTGTTTTTT
CDR3aa: CASRGSGELFF

abundance: NA
v_gene: TRBV18
d_gene: NA
j_gene: TRBJ1-4
CDR3nt: TGTGCCAGCTCACCTGGGGGGCAAGGCGAAAAACTGTTTTTT
CDR3aa: CASSPGGQGEKLFF

abundance: NA
v_gene: TRBV6-2/TRBV6-3
d_gene: TRBD1
j_gene: TRBJ1-2
CDR3nt: TGTGCCAGCAGTCAATCAAGGACAGGGCCGGCTAACTATGGCTACACCTTC
CDR3aa: CASSQSRTGPANYGYTF

abundance: once
v_gene: TRBV7-8
d_gene: NA
j_gene: TRBJ1-6
CDR3nt: TGTGCCAGCAGCTTAGAAGGGGTCTCCTATAATTCACCCCTCCACTTT
CDR3aa: CASSLEGVSYNSPLHF

abundance: NA
v_gene: TRBV27
d_gene: TRBD2
j_gene: TRBJ2-1
CDR3nt: TGTGCCAGCAGTTTAGACGGACTAGCGGGGACAAGCTCCTACAATGAGCAGTTCTTC
CDR3aa: CASSLDGLAGTSSYNEQFF

abundance: NA
v_gene: TRBV10-3
d_gene: TRBD1
j_gene: TRBJ2-3
CDR3nt: TGTGCCATCAGTGACCCTTTCAAGGGGGCCCCCAGGGCTAGCACAGATACGCAGTATTTT
CDR3aa: CAISDPFKGAPRASTDTQYF

abundance: few
v_gene: TRBV6-6
d_gene: TRBD2
j_gene: TRBJ2-5
CDR3nt: TGTGCCAGCAGACCTGGACTAGGTTCCGGGACCCAGTACTTC
CDR3aa: CASRPGLGSGTQYF